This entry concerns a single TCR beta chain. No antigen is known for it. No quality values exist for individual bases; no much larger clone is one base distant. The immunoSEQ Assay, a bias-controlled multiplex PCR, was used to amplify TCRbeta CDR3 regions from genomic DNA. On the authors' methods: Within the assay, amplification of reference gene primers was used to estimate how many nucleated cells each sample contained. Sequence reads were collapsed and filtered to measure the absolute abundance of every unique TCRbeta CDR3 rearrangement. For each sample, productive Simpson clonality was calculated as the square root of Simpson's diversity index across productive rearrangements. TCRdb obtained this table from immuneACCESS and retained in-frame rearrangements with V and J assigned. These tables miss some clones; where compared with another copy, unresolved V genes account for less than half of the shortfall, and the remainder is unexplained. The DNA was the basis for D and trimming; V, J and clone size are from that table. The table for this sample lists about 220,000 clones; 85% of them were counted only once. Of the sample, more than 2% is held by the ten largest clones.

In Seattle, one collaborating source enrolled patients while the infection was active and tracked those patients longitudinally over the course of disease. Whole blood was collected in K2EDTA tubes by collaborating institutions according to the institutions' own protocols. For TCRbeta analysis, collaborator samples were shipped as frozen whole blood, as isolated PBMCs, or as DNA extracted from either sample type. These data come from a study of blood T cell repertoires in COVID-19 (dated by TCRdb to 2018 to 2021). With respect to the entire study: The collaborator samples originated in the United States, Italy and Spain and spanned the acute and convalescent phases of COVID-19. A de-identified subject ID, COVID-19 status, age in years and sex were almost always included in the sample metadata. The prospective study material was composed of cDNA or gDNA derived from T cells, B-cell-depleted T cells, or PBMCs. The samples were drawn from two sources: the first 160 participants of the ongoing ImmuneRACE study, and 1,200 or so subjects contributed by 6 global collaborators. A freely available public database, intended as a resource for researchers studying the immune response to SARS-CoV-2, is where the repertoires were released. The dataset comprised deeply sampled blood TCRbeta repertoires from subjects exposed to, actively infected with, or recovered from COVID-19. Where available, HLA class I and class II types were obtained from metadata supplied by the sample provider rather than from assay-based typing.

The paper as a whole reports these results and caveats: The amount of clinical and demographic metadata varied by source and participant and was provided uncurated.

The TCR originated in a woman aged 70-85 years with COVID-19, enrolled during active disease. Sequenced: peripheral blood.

This receptor carries the CDR3 CASSETGGNEAFF. The DNA is as follows: TGTGCCAGCAGCGAGACGGGGGGTAATGAAGCTTTCTTT. The receptor chain draws on TRBV2 and TRBJ1-1; the D gene is possibly TRBD1, with 5 bases matching. V sheds 6 bases and J sheds 7 bases, leaving 15 bases between their ends. Inclusive of the bounding cysteine and phenylalanine, the CDR3 is 13 residues long. The sequence is cut down to CDR3 DNA, 39 bases in frame from base 1. The germline V gene supplies CDR1 SNHLY and CDR2 FYNNEI.